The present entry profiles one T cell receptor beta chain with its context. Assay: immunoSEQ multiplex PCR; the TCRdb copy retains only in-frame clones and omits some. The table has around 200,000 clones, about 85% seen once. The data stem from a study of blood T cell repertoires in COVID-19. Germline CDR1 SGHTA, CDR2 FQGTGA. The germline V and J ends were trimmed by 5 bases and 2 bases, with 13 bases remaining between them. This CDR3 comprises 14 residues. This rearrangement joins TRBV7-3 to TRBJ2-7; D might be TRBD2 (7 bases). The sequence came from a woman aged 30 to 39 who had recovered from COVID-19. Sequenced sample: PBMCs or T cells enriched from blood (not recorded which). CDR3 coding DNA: TGTGCCAGCAGCCCCAAGGGGGGGCCCTACGAGCAGTACTTC. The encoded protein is CASSPKGGPYEQYF.